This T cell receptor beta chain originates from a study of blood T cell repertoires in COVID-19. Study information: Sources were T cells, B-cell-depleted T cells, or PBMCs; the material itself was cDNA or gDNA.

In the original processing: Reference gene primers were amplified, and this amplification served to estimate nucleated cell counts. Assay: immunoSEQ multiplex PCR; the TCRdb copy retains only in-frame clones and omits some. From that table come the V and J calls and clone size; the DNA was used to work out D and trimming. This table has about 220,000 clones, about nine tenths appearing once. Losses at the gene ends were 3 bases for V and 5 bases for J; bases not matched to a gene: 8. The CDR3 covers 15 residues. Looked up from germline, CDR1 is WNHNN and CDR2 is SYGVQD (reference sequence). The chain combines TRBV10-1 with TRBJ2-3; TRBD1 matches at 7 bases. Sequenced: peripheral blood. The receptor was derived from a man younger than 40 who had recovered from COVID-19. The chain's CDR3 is CASSESDRAVDTQYF. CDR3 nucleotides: TGCGCCAGCAGTGAATCTGACAGGGCCGTAGATACGCAGTATTTT.